This note documents a single TCR beta chain sequence. The record originates from a study of blood T cell repertoires in COVID-19. Study in general: The samples span acute and convalescent COVID-19 from the United States, Italy and Spain.

In the study's own analysis: Amplification of reference gene primers provided the estimated nucleated cell counts. This table comes from immunoSEQ multiplex PCR, and its TCRdb copy is limited to in-frame clones, with some not included. D and trimming come from the DNA, and the V and J calls and clone size come from that table. The table lists some 270,000 clones, more than 75% of them singletons. CDR3 length equals 13 residues. CDR1 is SGHAT and CDR2 is FQNNGV in the germline V gene. Deletions cut 0 bases from V and 3 bases from J, with 5 bases between. The V call is TRBV11-2, the J call TRBJ1-2, with unresolved D. The clonotype originates from a woman of 80 years or more with COVID-19, enrolled during active disease. The sequencing input was peripheral blood. CDR3 sequence: CASSLDSDYGYTF. In DNA form, the CDR3 reads TGTGCCAGCAGCTTAGACAGCGACTATGGCTACACCTTC.